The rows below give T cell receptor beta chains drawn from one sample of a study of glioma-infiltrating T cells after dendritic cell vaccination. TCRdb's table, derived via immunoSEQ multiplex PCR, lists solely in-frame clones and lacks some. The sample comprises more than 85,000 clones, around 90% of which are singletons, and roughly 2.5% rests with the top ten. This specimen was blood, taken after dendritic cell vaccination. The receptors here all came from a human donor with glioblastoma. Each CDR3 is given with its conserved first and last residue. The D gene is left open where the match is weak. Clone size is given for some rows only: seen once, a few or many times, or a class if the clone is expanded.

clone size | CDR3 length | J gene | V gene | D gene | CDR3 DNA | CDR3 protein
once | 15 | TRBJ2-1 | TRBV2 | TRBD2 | TGTGCCAGCAGTGGGACTAGCGGGAGGACGGATGAGCAGTTCTTC | CASSGTSGRTDEQFF
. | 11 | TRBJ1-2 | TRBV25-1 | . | TGTGCCAGCAGTGCGGCAGGGGGCTACACCTTC | CASSAAGGYTF
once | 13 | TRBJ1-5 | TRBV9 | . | TGTGCCAGCAGCGTAGGGTCCAGGGAGCCCCAGCATTTT | CASSVGSREPQHF
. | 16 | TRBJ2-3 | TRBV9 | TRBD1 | TGTGCCAGCAGCATAATGGACAGGGGCCCCACAGATACGCAGTATTTT | CASSIMDRGPTDTQYF
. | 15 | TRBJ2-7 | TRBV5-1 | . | TGCGCCAGCAGCTTGGCGCGGGGGACAATCTACGAGCAGTACTTC | CASSLARGTIYEQYF
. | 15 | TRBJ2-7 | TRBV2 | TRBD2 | TGTGCCAGCAGTCCGGGACTAGCGTTCTCCTACGAGCAGTACTTC | CASSPGLAFSYEQYF
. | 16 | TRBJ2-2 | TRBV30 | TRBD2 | TGTGCCTGGAGTGTACGGGGCAGCGGGAGAACCGGGGAGCTGTTTTTT | CAWSVRGSGRTGELFF
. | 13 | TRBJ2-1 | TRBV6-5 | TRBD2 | TGTGCCAGCAGCGTTCGGGGGGGCAATGAGCAGTTCTTC | CASSVRGGNEQFF
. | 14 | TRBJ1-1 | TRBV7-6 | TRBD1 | TGTGCCAGCAGCCAGGGGGTAGTTCGGACTGAAGCTTTCTTT | CASSQGVVRTEAFF
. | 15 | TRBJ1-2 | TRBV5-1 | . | TGCGCCAGCAGCTTGGAAACCCCGGCTAACTATGGCTACACCTTC | CASSLETPANYGYTF
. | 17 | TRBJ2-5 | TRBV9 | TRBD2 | TGTGCCAGCAGCGTGGGGCTAGCGGGGGGGTACCAAGAGACCCAGTACTTC | CASSVGLAGGYQETQYF
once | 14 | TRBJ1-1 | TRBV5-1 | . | TGCGCCAGCAGCTTAGGGGGAAGGAACACTGAAGCTTTCTTT | CASSLGGRNTEAFF
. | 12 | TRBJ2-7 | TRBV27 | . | TGTGCCAGCAGGGGCCTCTCCTACGAGCAGTACTTC | CASRGLSYEQYF